Presented here are 15 T cell receptor beta chains from one specimen sequenced in a study of T cells after yellow fever vaccination. TCRdb redid the calling of the 5' RACE reads with MiXCR, one entry per CDR3 protein. In the table there are over 250,000 distinct CDR3 sequences, roughly 4% of which are singletons. Sequencing used PBMCs, obtained 5 days after the yellow fever booster vaccination. These receptors all come from a man aged 18 to 30 who received the YFV17D yellow fever vaccine.

This clonotype was counted at least ten times. The DNA for the CDR3 is TGTGCCAGCAGTGGGCTTAACGAGCAGTACTTC. Translated: CASSGLNEQYF. The rearrangement links TRBV6-4 to TRBJ2-7; D gene unclear. The V and J ends lost 4 bases and 5 bases respectively, with 6 bases between them. The length of the CDR3 is 11 residues. Germline CDR1 is MRHNA and CDR2 is SNTAGT.

This clonotype was detected a few times. The chain is built from TRBV6-6 and TRBJ1-3, with TRBD1 as a possible D gene (6 bases). Between the trimmed V and J ends, which lost 5 bases and 0 bases, there was a span of 11 bases. CDR3 length: 15 residues. CDR1 is MNHNY and CDR2 is SVGAGI in the germline V gene (reference sequence). The CDR3 DNA is TGTGCCAGCAGTAGAGGGGGGTTCTCTGGAAACACCATATATTTT. As protein: CASSRGGFSGNTIYF.

This sequence joins TRBV9 and TRBJ2-3; TRBD2 matches at 12 bases. The CDR3 covers 15 residues. The junction had 2 bases not matched to a gene; V was cut back by 4 bases and J by 2 bases. The germline gives CDR1 SGDLS, CDR2 YYNGEE. CDR3 region: CASSRTSGATDTQYF. DNA for the CDR3: TGTGCCAGCAGCAGGACTAGCGGGGCCACAGATACGCAGTATTTT.

The table lists this clonotype with many counts. V is TRBV18 and J is TRBJ2-5; either TRBD1 or TRBD2 may supply D (5 bases each). The germline V gene has CDR1 KGHSH and CDR2 LQKENI. This CDR3 has 13 residues. V lost 3 bases, J lost 2 bases, and 7 bases lay in between. The CDR3 nucleotides are TGTGCCAGCTCACCGGGACGACAAGAGACCCAGTACTTC. It specifies CASSPGRQETQYF. Full variable domain (rest looked up from reference TRBV18 and TRBJ2-5): NAGVMQNPRHLVRRRGQEARLRCSPMKGHSHVYWYRQLPEEGLKFMVYLQKENIIDESGMPKERFSAEFPKEGPSILRIQQVVRGDSAAYFCASSPGRQETQYFGPGTRLLVL.

This clonotype was seen a handful of times. This rearrangement joins TRBV7-2 to TRBJ1-4; D gene ambiguous. Germline loops: CDR1 SGHTA, CDR2 FQGNSA. The CDR3 is 14 amino acids. V was pared by 6 bases and J by 4 bases, with 12 bases between. This CDR3 is CASSLEFGNEKLFF. Written as DNA, the CDR3 is TGTGCCAGCAGTTTGGAATTCGGTAATGAAAAACTGTTTTTT.

The V gene is TRBV20-1, the J gene TRBJ1-1; D uncertain. The germline CDR1 and CDR2 sequences are DFQATT and SNEGSKA (reference sequence). V dropped 2 bases and J dropped 5 bases, with 9 bases sitting between them. There are 12 residues in the CDR3. The CDR3 DNA reads as TGCAGTGCTAGAAACCCTGAAACTGAAGCTTTCTTT. It encodes CSARNPETEAFF.

The J gene is TRBJ1-5, the V gene TRBV5-1, with D possibly matching TRBD1 (5 bases). In germline, CDR1 is SGHRS, CDR2 YFSETQ. V was clipped by 1 base and J by 9 bases, with 11 bases between them. The CDR3 consists of 13 residues. Here the CDR3 reads CASSLQGDAPQHF. The DNA of the CDR3 is TGCGCCAGCAGCTTGCAAGGGGATGCGCCCCAGCATTTT.

This clonotype was found many times. V usage is TRBV5-1 and J usage is TRBJ2-2, with 8 bases aligning to TRBD2. Germline-derived CDR1 and CDR2 are SGHRS and YFSETQ. This CDR3 contains 14 residues. V shed 6 bases, J shed 5 bases, and the junction held 6 bases outside the gene matches. CDR3 sequence: CASTKRGRTGELFF. CDR3 bases: TGCGCCAGCACCAAGCGGGGGCGAACCGGGGAGCTGTTTTTT.

This clonotype appeared a few times. The V and J genes are TRBV20-1 and TRBJ2-7; 7 nucleotides agree with TRBD2. CDR1 is DFQATT and CDR2 is SNEGSKA in the germline V gene (reference sequence). The junction had 3 bases not matched to a gene; V was cut back by 3 bases and J by 1 base. The CDR3 has 13 amino acids. In DNA form, the CDR3 reads TGCAGTGCTAGTTCCGGGGGGTCCTACGAGCAGTACGTC. The encoded protein is CSASSGGSYEQYV.

The chain uses TRBV12-3 or TRBV12-4 and TRBJ1-1, with D possibly being TRBD1 (6 bases). V lost 6 bases to trimming and J lost 6 bases, with 14 bases between them. This CDR3 spans 13 amino acids. CDR3 coding DNA: TGTGCCAGCAGCCAACAGGGCGTTGCTGAAGCTTTCTTT. Protein product: CASSQQGVAEAFF.

This clonotype turned up a few times. The CDR3 nucleotides are TGTGCCAGCAGTTCACTAGCGGGGGGCAATTCAGATACGCAGTATTTT. Its protein product is CASSSLAGGNSDTQYF. V usage is TRBV27 and J usage is TRBJ2-3; TRBD2 matches at 12 bases. The CDR3 extends over 16 amino acids. With V trimmed by 4 bases and J by 4 bases, 6 bases remained unmatched. Germline lookup yields CDR1 MNHEY and CDR2 SMNVEV (reference sequence).

This clonotype was recorded at least ten times. The J gene is TRBJ1-1, the V gene TRBV19; a possible D gene is TRBD1 (5 bases). The CDR3 is made up of 16 amino acids. Per germline, CDR1 LNHDA and CDR2 SQIVND (reference sequence). Trimming removed 8 bases from V and 1 base from J, with 20 bases in between. In nucleotides, the CDR3 is TGTGCCAGTCTAAACTTTGCAGGGTTGGGGAACACTGAAGCTTTCTTT. Its translation is CASLNFAGLGNTEAFF.

This clonotype has ten or more counts. This chain joins TRBV7-2 and TRBJ2-7; D is unresolved. Trimming removed 0 bases from V and 6 bases from J, with 15 bases in between. CDR1 and CDR2 from the germline V gene are SGHTA and FQGNSA. This CDR3 has 15 amino acids. The CDR3 nucleotides are TGTGCCAGCAGCTTAGCTTCTAACAATTTGCTCGAGCAGTACTTC. This codes for CASSLASNNLLEQYF.

The chain has TRBV27 and TRBJ1-1; D gene uncertain. Germline CDR1 and CDR2: MNHEY and SMNVEV (reference sequence). V dropped 5 bases and J dropped 4 bases, with 17 bases sitting between them. CDR3 size: 15 residues. The CDR3 protein is CASSLAGDLGTEAFF. DNA of the CDR3: TGTGCCAGCAGTCTAGCCGGGGATTTGGGCACTGAAGCTTTCTTT.

This rearrangement joins TRBV30 to TRBJ1-5; unclear D gene. The germline V and J ends were trimmed by 6 bases and 5 bases, with 14 bases remaining between them. The germline V gene has CDR1 GTSNPN and CDR2 SVGIG (reference sequence). CDR3 length: 13 residues. In DNA, the CDR3 is TGTGCCTGCCAGGTGGCGGGTCATCAGCCCCAGCATTTT. Protein sequence: CACQVAGHQPQHF.